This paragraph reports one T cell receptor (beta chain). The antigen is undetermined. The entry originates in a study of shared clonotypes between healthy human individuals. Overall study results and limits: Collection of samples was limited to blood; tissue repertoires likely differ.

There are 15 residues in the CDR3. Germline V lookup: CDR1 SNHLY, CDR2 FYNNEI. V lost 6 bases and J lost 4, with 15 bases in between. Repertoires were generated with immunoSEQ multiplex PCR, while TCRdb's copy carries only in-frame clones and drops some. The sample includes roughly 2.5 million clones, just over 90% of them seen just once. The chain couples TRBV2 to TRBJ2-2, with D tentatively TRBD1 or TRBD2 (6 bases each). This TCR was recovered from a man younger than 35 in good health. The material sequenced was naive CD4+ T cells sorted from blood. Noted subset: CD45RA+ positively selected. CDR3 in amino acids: CASRGTGASTGELFF. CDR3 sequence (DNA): TGTGCCAGCAGGGGGACGGGGGCGAGCACCGGGGAGCTGTTTTTT. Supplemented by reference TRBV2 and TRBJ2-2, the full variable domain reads EPEVTQTPSHQVTQMGQEVILRCVPISNHLYFYWYRQILGQKVEFLVSFYNNEISEKSEIFDDQFSVERPDGSNFTLKIRSTKLEDSAMYFCASRGTGASTGELFFGEGSRLTVL.